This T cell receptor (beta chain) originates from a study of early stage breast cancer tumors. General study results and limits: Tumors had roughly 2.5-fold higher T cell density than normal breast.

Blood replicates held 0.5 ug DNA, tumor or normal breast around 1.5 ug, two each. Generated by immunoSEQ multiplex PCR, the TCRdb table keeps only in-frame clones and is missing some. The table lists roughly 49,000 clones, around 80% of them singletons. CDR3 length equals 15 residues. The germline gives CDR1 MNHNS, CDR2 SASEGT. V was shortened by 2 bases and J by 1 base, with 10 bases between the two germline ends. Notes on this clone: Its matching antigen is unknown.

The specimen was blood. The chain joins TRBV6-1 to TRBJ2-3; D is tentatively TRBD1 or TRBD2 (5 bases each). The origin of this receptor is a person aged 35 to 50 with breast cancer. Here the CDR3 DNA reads TGTGCCAGCAGTGAAACCGGGGCCCGCACAGATACGCAGTATTTT. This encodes CASSETGARTDTQYF.